This TCR beta chain was obtained from a study of T cells in Graves' hyperthyroidism and ophthalmopathy. It was RNA transcripts that yielded the amplified TCR beta CDR3 regions. The TCR CDR3 was amplified in a first-round RT-PCR using the HTBI primer set. TCRdb called the multiplex PCR reads again in MiXCR, with one record for every CDR3 protein. The table shows roughly 500,000 distinct CDR3 sequences, with around 50% occurring only once. The CDR3 spans 13 residues. CDR1 SGHAT and CDR2 FQNNGV come from the germline V gene. The V and J ends lost 1 base and 2 bases respectively, with 6 bases between them.

The rearrangement links TRBV11-2 to TRBJ2-7; D uncertain. The source is an adult woman with Graves' disease, either hyperthyroidism or ophthalmopathy (not recorded which). Source material: peripheral blood or thyroid tissue (not recorded which). The CDR3: CASSLVRPYEQYF. The CDR3 DNA is TGTGCCAGCAGCTTAGTTAGGCCCTACGAGCAGTACTTC.